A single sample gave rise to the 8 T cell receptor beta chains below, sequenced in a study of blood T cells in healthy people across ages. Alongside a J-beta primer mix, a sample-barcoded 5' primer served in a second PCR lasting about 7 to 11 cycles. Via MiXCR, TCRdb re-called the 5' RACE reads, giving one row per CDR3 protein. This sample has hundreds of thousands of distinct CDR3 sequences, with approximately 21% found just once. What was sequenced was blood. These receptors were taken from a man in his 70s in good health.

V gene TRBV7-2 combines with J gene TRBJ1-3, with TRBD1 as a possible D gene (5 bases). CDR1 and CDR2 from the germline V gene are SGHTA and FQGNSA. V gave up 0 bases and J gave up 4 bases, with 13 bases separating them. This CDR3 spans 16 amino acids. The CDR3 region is CASSLAPQGEGNTIYF. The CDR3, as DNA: TGTGCCAGCAGCTTAGCGCCCCAGGGAGAGGGAAACACCATATATTTT.

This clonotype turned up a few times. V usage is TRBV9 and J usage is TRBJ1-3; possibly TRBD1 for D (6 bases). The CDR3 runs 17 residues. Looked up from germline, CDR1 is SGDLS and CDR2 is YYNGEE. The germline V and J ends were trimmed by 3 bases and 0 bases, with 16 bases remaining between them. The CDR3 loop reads CASSASGGADSGNTIYF. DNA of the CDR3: TGTGCCAGCAGCGCTTCTGGGGGCGCGGACTCTGGAAACACCATATATTTT.

DNA of the CDR3: TGTGCCAGCAGCCAAGATCCGCGGAGTGAGCAGTTCTTC. Encoded protein: CASSQDPRSEQFF. V usage is TRBV3-1 and J usage is TRBJ2-1; no clear D. With 0 bases removed from V and 9 bases from J, the gap between germline ends came to 9 bases. The CDR3 sequence is 13 residues long. CDR1 and CDR2 from the germline V gene are LGHDT and YNNKEL (reference sequence).

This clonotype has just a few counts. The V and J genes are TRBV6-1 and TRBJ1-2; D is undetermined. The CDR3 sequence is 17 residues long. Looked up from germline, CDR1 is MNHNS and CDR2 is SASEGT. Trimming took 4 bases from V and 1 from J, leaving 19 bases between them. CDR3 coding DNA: TGTGCCAGCAGTGGCGCTGGCACAGTGAGGATTAACTATGGCTACACCTTC. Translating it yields CASSGAGTVRINYGYTF.

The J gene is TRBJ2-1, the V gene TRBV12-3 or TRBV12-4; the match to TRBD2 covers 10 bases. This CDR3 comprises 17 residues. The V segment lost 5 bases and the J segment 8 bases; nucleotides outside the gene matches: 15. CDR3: CASSPTLAGDPGDEQFF. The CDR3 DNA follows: TGTGCCAGCAGTCCGACCCTAGCGGGAGACCCTGGGGATGAGCAGTTCTTC.

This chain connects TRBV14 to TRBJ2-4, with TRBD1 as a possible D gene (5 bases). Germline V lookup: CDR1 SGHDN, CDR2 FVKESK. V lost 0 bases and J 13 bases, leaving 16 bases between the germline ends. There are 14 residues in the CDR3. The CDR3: CASSQDTGRRQQYF. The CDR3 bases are TGTGCCAGCAGCCAAGATACAGGCAGGCGACAGCAGTACTTC.

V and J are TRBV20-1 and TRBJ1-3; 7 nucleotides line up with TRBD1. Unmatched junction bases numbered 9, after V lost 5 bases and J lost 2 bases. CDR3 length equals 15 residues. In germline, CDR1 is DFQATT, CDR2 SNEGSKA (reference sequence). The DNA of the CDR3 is TGCAGTGCTCCCCGACCCGGGACAGCTGGAAACACCATATATTTT. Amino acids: CSAPRPGTAGNTIYF.

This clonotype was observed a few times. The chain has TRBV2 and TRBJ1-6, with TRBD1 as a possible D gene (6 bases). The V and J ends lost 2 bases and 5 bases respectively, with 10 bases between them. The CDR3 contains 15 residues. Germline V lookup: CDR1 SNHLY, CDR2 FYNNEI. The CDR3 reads CASSERTVNNSPLHF. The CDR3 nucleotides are TGTGCCAGCAGTGAACGGACAGTCAATAATTCACCCCTCCACTTT. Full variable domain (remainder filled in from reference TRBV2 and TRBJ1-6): EPEVTQTPSHQVTQMGQEVILRCVPISNHLYFYWYRQILGQKVEFLVSFYNNEISEKSEIFDDQFSVERPDGSNFTLKIRSTKLEDSAMYFCASSERTVNNSPLHFGNGTRLTVT.